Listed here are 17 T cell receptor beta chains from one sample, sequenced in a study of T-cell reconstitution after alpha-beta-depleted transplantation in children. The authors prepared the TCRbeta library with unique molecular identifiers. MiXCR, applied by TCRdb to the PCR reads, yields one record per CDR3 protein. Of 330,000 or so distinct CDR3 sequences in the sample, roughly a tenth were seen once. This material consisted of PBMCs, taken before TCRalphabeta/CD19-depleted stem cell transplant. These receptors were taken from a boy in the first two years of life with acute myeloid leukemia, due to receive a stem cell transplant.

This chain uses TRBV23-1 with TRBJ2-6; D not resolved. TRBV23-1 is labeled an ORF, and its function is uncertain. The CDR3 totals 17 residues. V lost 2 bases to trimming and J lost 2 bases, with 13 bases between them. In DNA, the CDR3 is TGCGCCAGCAGTCAAGTGAAGGGAAATACTGGGGCCAACGTCCTGACTTTC. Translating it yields CASSQVKGNTGANVLTF.

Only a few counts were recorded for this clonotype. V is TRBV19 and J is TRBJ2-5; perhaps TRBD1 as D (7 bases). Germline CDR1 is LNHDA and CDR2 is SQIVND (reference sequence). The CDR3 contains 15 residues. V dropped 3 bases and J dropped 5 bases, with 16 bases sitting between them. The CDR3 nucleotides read TGTGCCAGTAGTATCAACAGGGGAGGTCGGGAGACCCAGTACTTC. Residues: CASSINRGGRETQYF.

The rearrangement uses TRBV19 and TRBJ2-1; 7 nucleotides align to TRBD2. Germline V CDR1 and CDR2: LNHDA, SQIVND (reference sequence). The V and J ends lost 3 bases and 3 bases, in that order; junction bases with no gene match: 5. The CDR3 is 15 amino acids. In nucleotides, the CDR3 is TGTGCCAGTAGTATTTGGGGGGGGATCTACAATGAGCAGTTCTTC. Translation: CASSIWGGIYNEQFF.

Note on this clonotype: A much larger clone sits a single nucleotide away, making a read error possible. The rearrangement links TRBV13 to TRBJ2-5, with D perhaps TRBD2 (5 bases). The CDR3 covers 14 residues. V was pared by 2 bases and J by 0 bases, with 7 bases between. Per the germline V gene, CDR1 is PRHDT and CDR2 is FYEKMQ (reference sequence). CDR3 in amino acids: CASSLMEDQETQYF. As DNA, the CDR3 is TGTGCCAGCAGCTTAATGGAGGACCAAGAGACCCAGTACTTC.

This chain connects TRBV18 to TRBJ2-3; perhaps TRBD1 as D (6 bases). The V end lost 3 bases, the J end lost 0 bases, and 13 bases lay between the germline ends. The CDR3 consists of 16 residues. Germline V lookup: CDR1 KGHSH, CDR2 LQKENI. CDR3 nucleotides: TGTGCCAGCTCACCCCTTCGACAGGCTAGCACAGATACGCAGTATTTT. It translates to CASSPLRQASTDTQYF.

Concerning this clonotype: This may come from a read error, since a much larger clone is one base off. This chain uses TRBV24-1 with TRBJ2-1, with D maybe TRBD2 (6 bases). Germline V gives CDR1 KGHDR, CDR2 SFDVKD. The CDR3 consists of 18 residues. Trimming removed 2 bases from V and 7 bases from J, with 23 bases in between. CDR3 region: CATSDSRPPRDLLNEQFF. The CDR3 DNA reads TGTGCCACCAGTGATTCCCGGCCCCCGCGGGACTTGCTAAATGAGCAGTTCTTC.

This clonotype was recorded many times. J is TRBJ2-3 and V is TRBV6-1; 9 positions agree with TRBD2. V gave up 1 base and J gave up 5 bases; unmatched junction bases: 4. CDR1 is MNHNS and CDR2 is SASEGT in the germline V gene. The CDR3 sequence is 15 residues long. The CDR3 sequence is CASSEGGGVRDTQYF. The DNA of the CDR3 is TGTGCCAGCAGTGAAGGCGGGGGGGTCCGAGATACGCAGTATTTT.

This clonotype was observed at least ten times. In DNA form, the CDR3 reads TGCGCCAGCAGCTTGGGACAGACCAGCTCCTACGAGCAGTACTTC. Translation: CASSLGQTSSYEQYF. The chain recombines TRBV5-1 with TRBJ2-7; a possible D gene is TRBD1 (5 bases). The V gene lost 0 bases and the J gene lost 0 bases, with 10 bases spanning the gap. Per germline, CDR1 SGHRS and CDR2 YFSETQ. The CDR3 has 15 amino acids.

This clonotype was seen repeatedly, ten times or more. The CDR3 loop is CASSLRTGNEKLFF. The CDR3 nucleotides are TGTGCCAGCAGTTTAAGGACAGGAAATGAAAAACTGTTTTTT. The rearrangement uses TRBV28 and TRBJ1-4, with TRBD1 matching 7 bases. With V trimmed by 2 bases and J by 5 bases, 2 bases remained unmatched. The CDR3 contains 14 residues. CDR1 is MDHEN and CDR2 is SYDVKM in the germline V gene.

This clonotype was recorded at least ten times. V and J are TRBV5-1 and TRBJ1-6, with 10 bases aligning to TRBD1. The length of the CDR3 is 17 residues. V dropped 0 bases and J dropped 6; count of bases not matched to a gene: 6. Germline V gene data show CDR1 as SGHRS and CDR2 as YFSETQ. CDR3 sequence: CASSLGQGAVSNSPLHF. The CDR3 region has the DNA TGCGCCAGCAGCTTGGGACAGGGGGCCGTAAGTAATTCACCCCTCCACTTT.

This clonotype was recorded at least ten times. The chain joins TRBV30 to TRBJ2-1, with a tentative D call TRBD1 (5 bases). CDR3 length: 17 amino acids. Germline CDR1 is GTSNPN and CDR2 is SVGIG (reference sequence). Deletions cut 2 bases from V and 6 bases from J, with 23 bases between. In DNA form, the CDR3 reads TGTGCCTGGAGTACCCAATACGTCGAGTCAAGGGGCAATGAGCAGTTCTTC. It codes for CAWSTQYVESRGNEQFF.

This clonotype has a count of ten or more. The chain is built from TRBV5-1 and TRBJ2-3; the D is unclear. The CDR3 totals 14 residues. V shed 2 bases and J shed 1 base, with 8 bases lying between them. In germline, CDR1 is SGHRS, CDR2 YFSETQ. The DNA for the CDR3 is TGCGCCAGCAGCTTTTCGGACCGCACAGATACGCAGTATTTT. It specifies CASSFSDRTDTQYF.

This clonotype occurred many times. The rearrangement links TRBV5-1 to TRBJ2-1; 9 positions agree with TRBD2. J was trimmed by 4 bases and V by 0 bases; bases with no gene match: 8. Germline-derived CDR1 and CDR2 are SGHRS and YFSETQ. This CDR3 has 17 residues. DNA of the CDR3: TGCGCCAGCAGCTTGGCTATCACTAGCGGGCCGTACAATGAGCAGTTCTTC. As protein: CASSLAITSGPYNEQFF.

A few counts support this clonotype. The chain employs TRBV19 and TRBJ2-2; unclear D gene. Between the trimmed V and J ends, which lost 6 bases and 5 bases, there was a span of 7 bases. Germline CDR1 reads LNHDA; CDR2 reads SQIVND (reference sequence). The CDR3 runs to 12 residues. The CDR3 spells CASRSLTGELFF. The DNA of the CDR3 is TGTGCCAGTAGATCCCTTACCGGGGAGCTGTTTTTT.

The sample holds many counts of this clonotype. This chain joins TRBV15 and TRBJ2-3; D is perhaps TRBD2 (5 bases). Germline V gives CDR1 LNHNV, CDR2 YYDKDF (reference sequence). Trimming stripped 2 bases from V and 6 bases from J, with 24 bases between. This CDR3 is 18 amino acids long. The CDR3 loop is CATSRPAGGGAAQDTQYF. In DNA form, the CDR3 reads TGTGCCACCAGCAGACCCGCAGGAGGTGGAGCGGCACAGGATACGCAGTATTTT.

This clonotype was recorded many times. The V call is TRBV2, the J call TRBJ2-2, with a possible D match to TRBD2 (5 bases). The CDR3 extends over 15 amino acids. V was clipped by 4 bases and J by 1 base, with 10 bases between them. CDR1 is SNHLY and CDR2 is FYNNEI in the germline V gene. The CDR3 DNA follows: TGTGCCAGCAGTGTAAGGAGCGGGAACACCGGGGAGCTGTTTTTT. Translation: CASSVRSGNTGELFF.

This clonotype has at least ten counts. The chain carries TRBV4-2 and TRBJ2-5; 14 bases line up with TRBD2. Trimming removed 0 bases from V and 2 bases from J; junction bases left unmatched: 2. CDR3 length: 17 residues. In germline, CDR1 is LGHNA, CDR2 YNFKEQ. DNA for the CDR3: TGTGCCAGCAGCCAAGAAAGACTAGCGGGGGGGCAAGAGACCCAGTACTTC. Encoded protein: CASSQERLAGGQETQYF.